These 2 T cell receptor beta chains were sequenced from one sample in a study of T-cell memory formation after mild COVID-19. TCRdb processed the 5' RACE reads anew with MiXCR; each CDR3 protein has one entry. This repertoire shows fewer than 700,000 distinct CDR3 sequences, 20% to 25% found once; its top ten account for around 9.2%. The source material was PBMCs or a T cell subset sorted from them (not recorded which). The origin of the receptors is an adult woman who had mild COVID-19 (a few samples of this study predate the infection). Cell type and time point are not known.

V gene TRBV3-1 combines with J gene TRBJ2-1, with D unclear. Germline V gives CDR1 LGHDT, CDR2 YNNKEL (reference sequence). CDR3 length equals 13 residues. Trimming left V 0 bases short and J 7 bases short, with 7 bases between. The CDR3 DNA reads TGTGCCAGCAGCCAAGAAGGTAGGAATGAGCAGTTCTTC. Protein product: CASSQEGRNEQFF.

The chain combines TRBV19 with TRBJ2-1; D is undetermined. This CDR3 contains 15 residues. Trimming removed 10 bases at V and 0 bases at J, with 16 bases between. Germline V lookup: CDR1 LNHDA, CDR2 SQIVND (reference sequence). CDR3 DNA: TGTGCCACCGCCCTTCAAAGGAGCTCCTACAATGAGCAGTTCTTC. This encodes CATALQRSSYNEQFF.